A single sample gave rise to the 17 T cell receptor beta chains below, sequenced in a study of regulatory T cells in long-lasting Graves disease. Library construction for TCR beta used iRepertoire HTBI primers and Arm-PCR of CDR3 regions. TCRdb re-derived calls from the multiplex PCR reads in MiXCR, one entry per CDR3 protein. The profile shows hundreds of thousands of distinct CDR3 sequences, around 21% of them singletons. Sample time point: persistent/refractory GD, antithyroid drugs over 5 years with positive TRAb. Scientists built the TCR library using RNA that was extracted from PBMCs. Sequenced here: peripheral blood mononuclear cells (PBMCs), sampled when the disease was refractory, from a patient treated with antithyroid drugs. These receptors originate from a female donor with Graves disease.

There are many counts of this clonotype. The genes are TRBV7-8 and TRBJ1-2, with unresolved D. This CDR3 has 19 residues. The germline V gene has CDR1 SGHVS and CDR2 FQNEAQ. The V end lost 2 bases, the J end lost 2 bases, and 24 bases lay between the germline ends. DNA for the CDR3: TGTGCCAGCAGCTTAAGGGTCGGGCAGCCTCAAAAACCCAACTATGGCTACACCTTC. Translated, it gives CASSLRVGQPQKPNYGYTF.

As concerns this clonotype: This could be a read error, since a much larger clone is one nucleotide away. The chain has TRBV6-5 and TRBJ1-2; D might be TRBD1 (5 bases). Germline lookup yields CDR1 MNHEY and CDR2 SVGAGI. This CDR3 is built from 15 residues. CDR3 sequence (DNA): TGTGCCAGCAGTTACTTGAGAGGGGCTCACTATGACTACACCTTC. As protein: CASSYLRGAHYDYTF.

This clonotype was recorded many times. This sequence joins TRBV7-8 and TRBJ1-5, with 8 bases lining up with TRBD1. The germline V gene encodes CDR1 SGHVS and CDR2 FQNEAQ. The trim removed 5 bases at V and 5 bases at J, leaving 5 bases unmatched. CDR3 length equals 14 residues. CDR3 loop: CASSQDRGDQPQHF. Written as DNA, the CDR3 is TGTGCCAGCAGCCAAGACAGGGGCGATCAGCCCCAGCATTTT.

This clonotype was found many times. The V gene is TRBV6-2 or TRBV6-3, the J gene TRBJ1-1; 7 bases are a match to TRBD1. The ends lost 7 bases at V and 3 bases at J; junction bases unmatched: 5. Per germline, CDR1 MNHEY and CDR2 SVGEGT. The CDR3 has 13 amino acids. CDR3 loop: CASTHRGDTEAFF. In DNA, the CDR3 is TGTGCCAGCACCCACAGGGGAGACACTGAAGCTTTCTTT.

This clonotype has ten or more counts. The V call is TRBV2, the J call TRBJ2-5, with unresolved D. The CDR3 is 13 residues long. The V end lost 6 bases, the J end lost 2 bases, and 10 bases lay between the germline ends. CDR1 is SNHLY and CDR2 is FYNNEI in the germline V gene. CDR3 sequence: CASRRALQETQYF. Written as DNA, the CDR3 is TGTGCCAGCAGGCGCGCGTTACAAGAGACCCAGTACTTC.

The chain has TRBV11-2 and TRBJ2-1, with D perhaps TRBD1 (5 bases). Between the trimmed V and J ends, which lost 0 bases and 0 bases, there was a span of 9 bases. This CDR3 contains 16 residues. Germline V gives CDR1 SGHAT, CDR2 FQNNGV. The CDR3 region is CASSLEGGHSYNEQFF. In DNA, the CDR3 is TGTGCCAGCAGCTTAGAGGGCGGACACTCCTACAATGAGCAGTTCTTC.

CDR3 nucleotide sequence: TGTGCCAGCAGTTCCAGGACAGGACGCCGGTACTTC. Its protein is CASSSRTGRRYF. The rearrangement links TRBV6-9 to TRBJ2-5; 7 nucleotides align to TRBD1. The CDR3 sequence is 12 residues long. Germline values: CDR1 MNHGY, CDR2 SVAAGI. The ends lost 4 bases at V and 13 bases at J; junction bases unmatched: 9.

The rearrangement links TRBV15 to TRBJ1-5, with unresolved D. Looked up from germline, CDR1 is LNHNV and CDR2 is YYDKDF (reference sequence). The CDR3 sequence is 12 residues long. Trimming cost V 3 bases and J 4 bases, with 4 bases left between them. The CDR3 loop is CATSSHNQPQHF. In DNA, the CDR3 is TGTGCCACCAGCAGCCATAATCAGCCCCAGCATTTT.

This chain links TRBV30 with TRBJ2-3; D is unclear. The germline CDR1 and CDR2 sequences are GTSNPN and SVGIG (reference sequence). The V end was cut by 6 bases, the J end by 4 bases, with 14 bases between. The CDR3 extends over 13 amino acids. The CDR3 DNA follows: TGTGCCTGTGACACTCCACAACCAGATACGCAGTATTTT. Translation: CACDTPQPDTQYF.

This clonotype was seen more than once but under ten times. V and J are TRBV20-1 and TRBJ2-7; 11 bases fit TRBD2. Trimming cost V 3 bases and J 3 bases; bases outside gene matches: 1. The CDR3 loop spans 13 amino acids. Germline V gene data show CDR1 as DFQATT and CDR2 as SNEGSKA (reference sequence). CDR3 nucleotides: TGCAGTGCTAGGACTAGCGGGATCTACGAGCAGTACTTC. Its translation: CSARTSGIYEQYF.

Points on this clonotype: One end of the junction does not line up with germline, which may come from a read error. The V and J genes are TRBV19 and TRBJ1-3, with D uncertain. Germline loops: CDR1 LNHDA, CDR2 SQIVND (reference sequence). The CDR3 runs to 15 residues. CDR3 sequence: CSSSIRRQPGNTIYF. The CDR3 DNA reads TGTTCCAGTAGTATAAGGCGGCAGCCTGGAAACACCATATATTTT.

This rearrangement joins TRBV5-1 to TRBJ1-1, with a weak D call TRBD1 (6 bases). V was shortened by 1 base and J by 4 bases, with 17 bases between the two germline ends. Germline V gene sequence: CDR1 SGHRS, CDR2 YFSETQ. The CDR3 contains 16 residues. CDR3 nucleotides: TGCGCCAGCAGCTTGATCTCTGGGGGGGCAAGCACTGAAGCTTTCTTT. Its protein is CASSLISGGASTEAFF.

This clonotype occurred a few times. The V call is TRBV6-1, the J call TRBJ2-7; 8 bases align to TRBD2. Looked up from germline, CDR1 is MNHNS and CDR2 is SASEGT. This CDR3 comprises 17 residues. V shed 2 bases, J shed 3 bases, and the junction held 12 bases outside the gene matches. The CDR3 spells CASSERVMVAGIYEQYF. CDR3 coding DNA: TGTGCCAGCAGTGAAAGGGTAATGGTAGCGGGAATCTACGAGCAGTACTTC.

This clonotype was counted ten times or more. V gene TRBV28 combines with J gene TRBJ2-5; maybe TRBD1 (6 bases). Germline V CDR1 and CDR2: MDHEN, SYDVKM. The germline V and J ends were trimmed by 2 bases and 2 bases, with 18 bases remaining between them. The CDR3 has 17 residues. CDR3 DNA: TGTGCCAGCAGTTTAAGGGGGACCGGGGCGTCTCAAGAGACCCAGTACTTC. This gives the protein CASSLRGTGASQETQYF.

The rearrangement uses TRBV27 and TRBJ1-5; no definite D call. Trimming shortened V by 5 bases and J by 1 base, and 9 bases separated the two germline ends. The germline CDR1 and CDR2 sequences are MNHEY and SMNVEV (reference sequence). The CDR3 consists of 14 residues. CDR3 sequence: CASSPRLSNQPQHF. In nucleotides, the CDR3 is TGTGCCAGCAGTCCCCGCCTGAGCAATCAGCCCCAGCATTTT.

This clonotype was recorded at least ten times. The CDR3 sequence: CASSNRQGWTEAFF. Written as DNA, the CDR3 is TGTGCCAGCAGTAACCGACAGGGATGGACTGAAGCTTTCTTT. V gene TRBV27 combines with J gene TRBJ1-1; TRBD1 agrees at 7 bases. Germline CDR1 is MNHEY and CDR2 is SMNVEV (reference sequence). Trimming cost V 5 bases and J 5 bases; bases outside gene matches: 8. The CDR3 length is 14 residues.

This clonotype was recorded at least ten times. The CDR3 region is CASSEEGASNQPQHF. As DNA, the CDR3 is TGTGCCAGCAGTGAAGAGGGGGCGAGCAATCAGCCCCAGCATTTT. V usage is TRBV2 and J usage is TRBJ1-5; 7 nucleotides match TRBD1. The V gene end was trimmed by 1 base and the J gene end by 1 base; junction bases not matched to a gene: 1. The length of the CDR3 is 15 residues. CDR1 SNHLY and CDR2 FYNNEI come from the germline V gene.